Below are 24 T cell receptor beta chains sequenced from a single sample in a study of T cell responses to AZD1222 COVID-19 vaccine. Clones were sequenced by immunoSEQ multiplex PCR, and TCRdb holds only the in-frame ones, with some missing. The sample consists of around 120,000 clones, about 85% of them appearing once. Sequenced material: peripheral blood, taken on day 0 of AZD1222 vaccination. The receptors derive from an adult in good health.

V and J are TRBV2 and TRBJ2-7, with D perhaps TRBD2 (5 bases). This CDR3 contains 13 residues. Germline CDR1 reads SNHLY; CDR2 reads FYNNEI. Between the trimmed V and J ends, which lost 4 bases and 4 bases, there was a span of 11 bases. The CDR3 coding sequence is TGTGCCAGCAGTGGGGCGAGGGTTTACGAGCAGTACTTC. It encodes CASSGARVYEQYF.

The chain has TRBV11-3 and TRBJ1-2; D may be TRBD1 (6 bases). Germline V gene sequence: CDR1 SGHNT, CDR2 YENEEA. The CDR3 runs to 13 residues. Trimming took off 5 bases at V and 5 bases at J, with 12 bases between the two ends. The CDR3 sequence: CASSPGGGYGYTF. As DNA, the CDR3 is TGTGCCAGCAGCCCCGGGGGCGGTTATGGCTACACCTTC.

The chain employs TRBV7-2 and TRBJ1-2, with D perhaps matching TRBD1 (5 bases). Germline V gives CDR1 SGHTA, CDR2 FQGNSA. V was pared by 0 bases and J by 5 bases, with 10 bases between. The CDR3 extends over 14 amino acids. The CDR3 reads CASSLALGEYGYTF. The CDR3 bases are TGTGCCAGCAGCTTAGCGCTAGGGGAATATGGCTACACCTTC.

This sequence joins TRBV24-1 and TRBJ2-3, with D possibly being TRBD2 (5 bases). V lost 7 bases to trimming and J lost 2 bases, with 18 bases between them. In germline, CDR1 is KGHDR, CDR2 SFDVKD. This CDR3 is 16 amino acids long. CDR3 bases: TGTGCCACCAGCACCTCTCCAGCGGACCACACAGATACGCAGTATTTT. Amino acids: CATSTSPADHTDTQYF.

V usage is TRBV15 and J usage is TRBJ1-1; no firm D call. Trimming took 0 bases from V and 4 from J, leaving 18 bases between them. From germline, CDR1 is LNHNV and CDR2 YYDKDF (reference sequence). This CDR3 comprises 17 residues. CDR3 DNA: TGTGCCACCAGCAGAGATCTTTGGAGGGCAGAGGGCACTGAAGCTTTCTTT. Its protein is CATSRDLWRAEGTEAFF.

This clone showed up just once. Here the CDR3 DNA reads TGTGCCAGCAGTTTACTCGAGAACACTGAAGCTTTCTTT. As protein: CASSLLENTEAFF. The gene calls are TRBV12-3 or TRBV12-4 and TRBJ1-1; no definite D call. The CDR3 sequence is 13 residues long. V lost 2 bases and J lost 1, with 5 bases in between.

CDR3 in amino acids: CASSRPGKTGELFF. CDR3 DNA: TGTGCCAGCAGCCGACCAGGGAAAACCGGGGAGCTGTTTTTT. The rearrangement joins TRBV7-9 to TRBJ2-2, with D possibly being TRBD1 (5 bases). Germline lookup yields CDR1 SEHNR and CDR2 FQNEAQ (reference sequence). Trimming pared 5 bases from V and 5 bases from J, leaving 12 bases between. This CDR3 has 14 residues.

The gene calls are TRBV27 and TRBJ2-3, with a tentative D call TRBD1 (6 bases). The V gene lost 6 bases and the J gene lost 2 bases, with 12 bases spanning the gap. The germline CDR1 and CDR2 sequences are MNHEY and SMNVEV (reference sequence). This CDR3 comprises 14 residues. CDR3 sequence reads: CASSGTSTTDTQYF. The DNA for the CDR3 is TGTGCCAGCAGCGGGACATCTACCACAGATACGCAGTATTTT.

The chain links TRBV3-1 (or the pseudogene TRBV3-2) to TRBJ2-7, with D unclear. Germline-derived CDR1 and CDR2 are LGHDT and YNNKEL (reference sequence). V lost 4 bases and J lost 1, with 17 bases in between. The CDR3 spans 16 residues. CDR3: CASSPDPTVSSYEQYF. CDR3 DNA sequence: TGTGCCAGCAGCCCGGACCCCACAGTTTCGTCCTACGAGCAGTACTTC.

This clone was found once. The chain combines TRBV30 with TRBJ1-6; 7 bases agree with TRBD1. V shed 3 bases and J 3 bases; nucleotides not matched to a gene: 5. Germline CDR1 and CDR2: GTSNPN and SVGIG (reference sequence). CDR3 length: 15 residues. The CDR3 loop reads CAWSPAGGYNSPLHF. DNA for the CDR3: TGTGCCTGGAGCCCAGCAGGGGGCTATAATTCACCCCTCCACTTT.

This chain connects TRBV4-3 to TRBJ1-2, with TRBD1 matching 7 bases. The germline V gene has CDR1 LGHNA and CDR2 YSLEER. Unmatched junction bases numbered 6, after V lost 1 base and J lost 4 bases. There are 15 residues in the CDR3. In DNA form, the CDR3 reads TGCGCCAGCAGCCAAGGACAGGGTCAAATCTATGGCTACACCTTC. Translation gives CASSQGQGQIYGYTF.

J is TRBJ2-6 and V is TRBV11-3; D is possibly TRBD1 (6 bases). Per germline, CDR1 SGHNT and CDR2 YENEEA. V lost 5 bases to trimming and J lost 0 bases, with 17 bases between them. The CDR3 runs to 18 residues. CDR3 residues: CASSVIRGGNSGANVLTF. CDR3 nucleotide sequence: TGTGCCAGCAGCGTGATCAGGGGTGGGAACTCTGGGGCCAACGTCCTGACTTTC.

The V call is TRBV5-1, the J call TRBJ1-5, with D uncertain. This CDR3 region has 15 residues. Trimming removed 4 bases at V and 0 bases at J, with 11 bases between. CDR1 and CDR2 (germline): SGHRS, YFSETQ. CDR3 nucleotide sequence: TGCGCCAGCAGCCCGAGCGAGGGTAGCAATCAGCCCCAGCATTTT. It specifies CASSPSEGSNQPQHF.

This clone was seen once. The genes are TRBV14 and TRBJ2-2; a weak D match, TRBD2 (6 bases). CDR3 length: 14 residues. Trimming left V 3 bases short and J 2 bases short, with 7 bases between. CDR1 is SGHDN and CDR2 is FVKESK in the germline V gene. CDR3 in amino acids: CASSQGLNTGELFF. For the CDR3, the DNA is TGTGCCAGCAGCCAGGGACTTAACACCGGGGAGCTGTTTTTT.

V gene TRBV6-5 combines with J gene TRBJ1-5; D is unclear. Germline V CDR1 and CDR2: MNHEY, SVGAGI. This CDR3 region has 14 residues. V was clipped by 7 bases and J by 0 bases, with 10 bases between them. The chain's CDR3 is CASIGLYSNQPQHF. As DNA, the CDR3 is TGTGCCAGCATCGGACTCTATAGCAATCAGCCCCAGCATTTT.

This clone turned up a few times. The chain is built from TRBV5-4 and TRBJ2-5; tentative D call: TRBD2 (7 bases). The V and J ends lost 3 bases and 4 bases respectively, with 16 bases between them. The CDR3 loop spans 15 amino acids. Germline V gene data show CDR1 as SGHNT and CDR2 as YYREEE (reference sequence). Here the CDR3 DNA reads TGTGCCAGCAGCTCGCACCGGGGGGCCGGAGAGACCCAGTACTTC. Translated, it gives CASSSHRGAGETQYF.

The chain uses TRBV5-4 and TRBJ2-5; unclear D gene. Germline lookup yields CDR1 SGHNT and CDR2 YYREEE (reference sequence). Between the trimmed V and J ends, which lost 2 bases and 5 bases, there was a span of 10 bases. The CDR3 runs 13 residues. CDR3 nucleotide sequence: TGTGCCAGCAGCTTACAGACGGTGGAGACCCAGTACTTC. Encoded protein: CASSLQTVETQYF.

This clone was detected only a few times. This sequence joins TRBV19 and TRBJ1-1, with a tentative D call TRBD1 (6 bases). CDR1 is LNHDA, CDR2 SQIVND, per germline (reference sequence). Deletions cut 10 bases from V and 5 bases from J, with 14 bases between. The CDR3 sequence is 12 residues long. CDR3 DNA sequence: TGTGCCACCAGAGGGGGGGGAACTGAAGCTTTCTTT. Translated, it gives CATRGGGTEAFF.

The chain couples TRBV2 to TRBJ1-2, with D perhaps matching TRBD1 (6 bases). In germline, CDR1 is SNHLY, CDR2 FYNNEI. The CDR3 is made up of 11 amino acids. V was clipped by 6 bases and J by 7 bases, with 9 bases between them. The CDR3 region has the DNA TGTGCCAGCAGGGCGGACAGTGGCTACACCTTC. Its translation: CASRADSGYTF.

This chain connects TRBV3-1 (or the pseudogene TRBV3-2) to TRBJ1-3; 7 bases fit TRBD1. CDR1 and CDR2 from the germline V gene are LGHDT and YNNKEL (reference sequence). The J segment lost 3 bases and the V segment lost 5 bases, leaving 4 bases of the junction unmatched. This CDR3 contains 14 residues. The CDR3 nucleotides read TGTGCCAGCAGCTACAGGGGTGGTGGAAACACCATATATTTT. Protein: CASSYRGGGNTIYF.

The table lists this clone with a few counts. This chain joins TRBV11-3 and TRBJ2-1, with D possibly being TRBD2 (5 bases). The CDR3 loop spans 15 amino acids. Germline loops: CDR1 SGHNT, CDR2 YENEEA. Trimming took off 2 bases at V and 8 bases at J, with 16 bases between the two ends. CDR3 in amino acids: CASSLYSVGPDEQFF. CDR3 nucleotide sequence: TGTGCCAGCAGCTTATATAGCGTCGGTCCCGATGAGCAGTTCTTC.

The chain uses TRBV10-3 and TRBJ1-4; D gene uncertain. This CDR3 comprises 12 residues. Per the germline V gene, CDR1 is ENHRY and CDR2 is SYGVKD. V lost 4 bases, J lost 7 bases, and 7 bases lay in between. DNA of the CDR3: TGTGCCATCAGTGCGGAGAGTGAAAAACTGTTTTTT. Encoded protein: CAISAESEKLFF.

This clone came up once. The chain employs TRBV6-1 and TRBJ1-3; maybe TRBD1 (5 bases). The CDR3 extends over 16 amino acids. V gave up 4 bases and J gave up 0 bases, with 13 bases separating them. CDR1 and CDR2 (germline): MNHNS, SASEGT. Here the CDR3 reads CASSVGTSLSGNTIYF. The DNA of the CDR3 is TGTGCCAGCAGTGTGGGGACGTCTCTCTCTGGAAACACCATATATTTT.

This clone was counted only a few times. This rearrangement joins TRBV19 to TRBJ2-1, with D maybe TRBD1 (6 bases). The V end lost 1 base, the J end lost 2 bases, and 6 bases lay between the germline ends. CDR1 LNHDA and CDR2 SQIVND come from the germline V gene (reference sequence). The CDR3 extends over 14 amino acids. The CDR3 sequence: CASSIGQAYNEQFF. CDR3 nucleotides: TGTGCCAGTAGTATAGGACAGGCCTACAATGAGCAGTTCTTC.